In this sample, the clone carrying this T cell receptor (beta chain) turned up many times. The antigen remains undetermined. This sample is drawn from a study of T-cell memory formation after mild COVID-19. Study conclusions and caveats: Pre-infection memory carried some responding clones, suggesting that cross-reactive memory joined. Later expanders leaned CD4+, whereas clones that contracted between day 15 and 85 were balanced CD4/CD8.

TCRdb itself ran the 5' RACE reads through MiXCR, one entry per CDR3 protein. The repertoire consists of tens of thousands of distinct CDR3 sequences, with roughly 21% occurring once and the leading ten covering over 1.5%. With V trimmed by 1 base and J by 4 bases, 5 bases remained unmatched. The CDR3 totals 15 residues. Looked up from germline, CDR1 is SGHTA and CDR2 is FQGNSA. This receptor was identified in an adult who had mild COVID-19 (a few samples of this study predate the infection). Cell type and time point are not known. J is TRBJ1-2 and V is TRBV7-2; the match to TRBD1 covers 8 bases. What was sequenced was PBMCs or a T cell subset sorted from them (not recorded which). CDR3 region: CASSLDPGTGYGYTF. For the CDR3, the DNA is TGTGCCAGCAGCTTAGACCCCGGGACAGGCTATGGCTACACCTTC.